Sequencing of this T cell receptor (beta chain) was carried out in a study of blood T cell repertoires in COVID-19. Two consecutive negative NP/OP PCR tests, clearance, or resolved symptoms defined Cohort 3 recovery. This clone has just one count. CDR3 size: 13 residues. The V end was cut by 2 bases, the J end by 2 bases, with 7 bases between. Germline V gene lookup returns CDR1 MDHEN and CDR2 SYDVKM. Generated by immunoSEQ multiplex PCR, the TCRdb table keeps only in-frame clones and is missing some. The sample includes roughly 520,000 clones, approximately 90% seen only once; the top ten take approximately 2%.

The sequence derives from a woman in her 40s who had recovered from COVID-19. The chain combines TRBV28 with TRBJ2-7; D is unclear. Input material: PBMCs or T cells enriched from blood (not recorded which). CDR3 nucleotide sequence: TGTGCCAGCAGTTTAACCCAGGCCTACGAGCAGTACTTC. It yields the protein CASSLTQAYEQYF.